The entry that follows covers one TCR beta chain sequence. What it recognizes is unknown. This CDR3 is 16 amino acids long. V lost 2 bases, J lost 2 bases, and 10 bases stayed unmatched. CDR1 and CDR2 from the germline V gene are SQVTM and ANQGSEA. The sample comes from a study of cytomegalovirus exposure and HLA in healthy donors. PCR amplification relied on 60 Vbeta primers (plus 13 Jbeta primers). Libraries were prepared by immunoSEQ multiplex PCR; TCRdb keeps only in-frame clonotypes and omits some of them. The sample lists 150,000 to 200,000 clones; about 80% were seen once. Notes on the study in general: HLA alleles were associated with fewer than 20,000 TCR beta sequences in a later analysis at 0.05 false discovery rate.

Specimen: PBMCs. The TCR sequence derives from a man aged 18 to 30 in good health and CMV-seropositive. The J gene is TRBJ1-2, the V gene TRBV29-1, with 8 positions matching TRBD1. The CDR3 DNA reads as TGCAGCGTTGAATTGGGAGACAGGGGCGAAAACTATGGCTACACCTTC. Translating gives CSVELGDRGENYGYTF.